Shown below are 20 T cell receptor beta chains from a single sample sequenced in a study of cytomegalovirus exposure and HLA in healthy donors. The PCR employed 60 Vbeta primers together with 13 Jbeta primers. Generated by immunoSEQ multiplex PCR, the TCRdb table keeps only in-frame clones and is missing some. The data contain 150,000 to 200,000 clones, 70% to 90% of them singletons. The sequencing sample was made of PBMCs. These TCRs come from a woman aged 18 to 35 in good health and CMV-seronegative.

Only one count was recorded for this clone. This chain uses TRBV4-1 with TRBJ2-7, with 9 bases lining up with TRBD1. The length of the CDR3 is 15 residues. The V segment lost 5 bases and the J segment 5 bases; nucleotides outside the gene matches: 10. The V gene's germline CDR1 is MGHRA and CDR2 YSYEKL. This CDR3 is CASSLHGTGIDEQYF. In nucleotides, the CDR3 is TGCGCCAGCAGCTTACACGGGACAGGGATCGACGAGCAGTACTTC.

V gene TRBV11-2 combines with J gene TRBJ2-5; no reliable D call. Per germline, CDR1 SGHAT and CDR2 FQNNGV. Trimming left V 5 bases short and J 5 bases short, with 15 bases between. The CDR3 covers 14 residues. The CDR3 DNA reads TGTGCCAGCAGCCCTGAGTGGGCCTCGGAGACCCAGTACTTC. The encoded protein is CASSPEWASETQYF.

The chain recombines TRBV6-4 with TRBJ2-1, with D possibly TRBD2 on 5 matching bases. The CDR3 spans 15 residues. Germline V gene sequence: CDR1 MRHNA, CDR2 SNTAGT. Trimming shortened V by 3 bases and J by 4 bases, and 13 bases separated the two germline ends. For the CDR3, the DNA is TGTGCCAGCAGTGAAATGGCTAGCACTTACAATGAGCAGTTCTTC. Translation: CASSEMASTYNEQFF.

The rearrangement links TRBV11-3 to TRBJ2-1, with TRBD1 matching over 8 bases. The CDR3 runs 14 residues. Germline CDR1 is SGHNT and CDR2 is YENEEA. J gave up 6 bases and V 5 bases, and 6 bases lay outside the gene matches. In nucleotides, the CDR3 is TGTGCCAGCAGCCGGACAGGGCCGTTCAATGAGCAGTTCTTC. Its protein product is CASSRTGPFNEQFF.

The sample holds a few counts of this clone. One end of the junction is discordant with germline, which a read error may explain. The sample holds other DNA sequences that translate to the same CDR3. This rearrangement joins TRBV6-5 to TRBJ1-4; D gene ambiguous. CDR3 size: 15 residues. From germline, CDR1 is MNHEY and CDR2 SVGAGI. The CDR3 sequence: CASSYSPGEYEKLFF. The CDR3 bases are TGTGCCAGTAGTTACTCCCCCGGGGAGTATGAAAAACTGTTTTTT.

J is TRBJ2-7 and V is TRBV29-1; D perhaps matches TRBD1 (6 bases). The CDR3 sequence is 12 residues long. Germline V gene sequence: CDR1 SQVTM, CDR2 ANQGSEA. V was cut by 7 bases and J by 3 bases, with 13 bases left in between. CDR3 bases: TGCAGCGCTGCAGGGGTGGACTACGAGCAGTACTTC. This gives the protein CSAAGVDYEQYF.

The rearrangement links TRBV5-6 to TRBJ2-5, with a possible D match to TRBD2 (5 bases). This CDR3 has 14 residues. Germline V gives CDR1 SGHDT, CDR2 YYEEEE. The V gene lost 0 bases and the J gene lost 2 bases, with 8 bases spanning the gap. The CDR3: CASSLGTGQETQYF. DNA of the CDR3: TGTGCCAGCAGCTTGGGAACGGGACAAGAGACCCAGTACTTC.

In regard to this clone: This sample includes further DNA sequences coding for the same CDR3. CDR3 residues: CAVPARTGGSNQPQHF. The DNA of the CDR3 is TGTGCTGTGCCAGCCCGGACAGGGGGGAGCAATCAGCCCCAGCATTTT. The V and J genes are TRBV28 and TRBJ1-5; 10 positions agree with TRBD1. Germline loops: CDR1 MDHEN, CDR2 SYDVKM. The CDR3 sequence is 16 residues long.

V gene TRBV19 combines with J gene TRBJ2-1; 11 bases match TRBD2. Per the germline V gene, CDR1 is LNHDA and CDR2 is SQIVND (reference sequence). The V gene end was trimmed by 5 bases and the J gene end by 2 bases; junction bases not matched to a gene: 8. This CDR3 spans 17 amino acids. The CDR3 region has the DNA TGTGCCAGTAGTCGTCTAGCGGGGGGTCTAGCCTACAATGAGCAGTTCTTC. Translated, it gives CASSRLAGGLAYNEQFF.

The chain employs TRBV7-6 and TRBJ2-5; 9 bases line up with TRBD2. Trimming cost V 5 bases and J 5 bases; bases outside gene matches: 12. This CDR3 contains 16 residues. Per the germline V gene, CDR1 is SGHVS and CDR2 is FNYEAQ. DNA for the CDR3: TGTGCCAGCAGCGTCCTTAGGGGACTAGCCGGGGAGACCCAGTACTTC. Translation gives CASSVLRGLAGETQYF. The full variable domain, its missing parts supplied by reference TRBV7-6 and TRBJ2-5, is GAGVSQSPRYKVTKRGQDVALRCDPISGHVSLYWYRQALGQGPEFLTYFNYEAQQDKSGLPNDRFSAERPEGSISTLTIQRTEQRDSAMYRCASSVLRGLAGETQYFGPGTRLLVL.

V is TRBV7-9 and J is TRBJ2-3, with D possibly TRBD1 on 6 matching bases. V was pared by 5 bases and J by 0 bases, with 15 bases between. The CDR3 is made up of 16 amino acids. The germline gives CDR1 SEHNR, CDR2 FQNEAQ (reference sequence). This CDR3 is CASSRRGTTSTDTQYF. CDR3 nucleotides: TGTGCCAGCAGCCGAAGGGGGACAACTAGCACAGATACGCAGTATTTT.

This sequence joins TRBV28 and TRBJ1-2; 9 bases match TRBD1. The CDR3 runs 13 residues. Germline CDR1 MDHEN, CDR2 SYDVKM. V lost 6 bases, J lost 8 bases, and 7 bases stayed unmatched. In nucleotides, the CDR3 is TGTGCCAGCAGGGAAACAGGGGGCGGCGGCTACACCTTC. Translating gives CASRETGGGGYTF.

This clone was counted only a few times. V is TRBV6-1 and J is TRBJ1-1; 10 bases align to TRBD1. CDR1 MNHNS and CDR2 SASEGT come from the germline V gene. J gave up 6 bases and V 3 bases, and 4 bases lay outside the gene matches. CDR3 length: 14 residues. CDR3 nucleotide sequence: TGTGCCAGCAGTGACGGGACAGGGGTTTCTGAAGCTTTCTTT. Translated: CASSDGTGVSEAFF.

This clone was seen only once. This chain uses TRBV6-1 with TRBJ2-7; perhaps TRBD2 as D (5 bases). V lost 4 bases, J lost 6 bases, and 13 bases lay in between. Germline V gene data show CDR1 as MNHNS and CDR2 as SASEGT. The CDR3 runs 13 residues. In DNA, the CDR3 is TGTGCCAGCAGTGGGGCCGCTGCGGGCGAGCAGTACTTC. It is translated as CASSGAAAGEQYF.

The chain recombines TRBV6-7 with TRBJ1-5; TRBD1 aligns across 9 bases. TRBV6-7 belongs to the ORF category, with a function that is uncertain. Trimming cost V 0 bases and J 2 bases; bases outside gene matches: 14. The CDR3 has 20 amino acids. CDR3 sequence reads: CASSYSSRDRVKIGNQPQHF. DNA for the CDR3: TGTGCCAGCAGTTACTCGTCCCGGGACAGGGTAAAGATTGGCAATCAGCCCCAGCATTTT.

The count of this clone is one. The DNA for the CDR3 is TGTGCCAGCAGTGACATAGCGGGAGACTACGAGCAGTACTTC. This sequence encodes CASSDIAGDYEQYF. The genes are TRBV2 and TRBJ2-7, with TRBD2 matching over 9 bases. V lost 3 bases and J lost 3; bases outside the gene matches: 3. From germline, CDR1 is SNHLY and CDR2 FYNNEI. The CDR3 has 14 amino acids.

The chain couples TRBV7-2 to TRBJ2-7, with 8 bases identical to TRBD2. The CDR3 has 14 residues. Unmatched junction bases numbered 6, after V lost 5 bases and J lost 3 bases. Germline CDR1 SGHTA, CDR2 FQGNSA. CDR3 DNA: TGTGCCAGCAGCCTCCTAGCGGGCGTCTACGAGCAGTACTTC. Its translation: CASSLLAGVYEQYF.

The J gene is TRBJ2-5, the V gene TRBV6-1; TRBD2 aligns across 7 bases. The CDR3 has 15 residues. Per germline, CDR1 MNHNS and CDR2 SASEGT. J lost 2 bases, V lost 6 bases, and 9 bases had no gene match. Here the CDR3 DNA reads TGTGCCAGCAGCCTTGGGGCTAGCGGACAAGAGACCCAGTACTTC. Amino acid sequence: CASSLGASGQETQYF.

The chain couples TRBV7-9 to TRBJ2-2; D remains unclear. The germline V gene has CDR1 SEHNR and CDR2 FQNEAQ (reference sequence). Trimming removed 8 bases at V and 4 bases at J, with 11 bases between. This CDR3 region has 13 residues. CDR3 amino acids: CASRSRSTGELFF. CDR3 sequence (DNA): TGTGCCAGCCGCTCCCGTAGCACCGGGGAGCTGTTTTTT.

This chain connects TRBV27 to TRBJ2-1, with TRBD1 matching over 8 bases. Germline V gene sequence: CDR1 MNHEY, CDR2 SMNVEV (reference sequence). Trimming took 2 bases from V and 6 from J; bases not matched to a gene: 3. The CDR3 totals 14 residues. The CDR3 protein is CASSLTGQVNEQFF. The CDR3 DNA reads as TGTGCCAGCAGTTTAACGGGACAGGTCAATGAGCAGTTCTTC.